These T cell receptor beta chains were read from a single sample in a study of cytomegalovirus exposure and HLA in healthy donors. The table came from immunoSEQ multiplex PCR; TCRdb's copy has only in-frame clones and leaves some out. The table has over 250,000 clones, about 66% seen once. Sample: PBMCs. These receptors all come from a female donor in good health and CMV-seronegative. The CDR3 runs from the conserved cysteine through the conserved F or W. The order of the fields is J gene, V gene, CDR3 protein.

j_call: TRBJ1-1
v_call: TRBV29-1
cdr3_aa: CSVVKGQNTEAFF

j_call: TRBJ2-1
v_call: TRBV6-5
cdr3_aa: CASSSPGTGAFNEQFF

j_call: TRBJ2-3
v_call: TRBV30
cdr3_aa: CAWSMWTSGRAGYTQYF

j_call: TRBJ2-7
v_call: TRBV6-1
cdr3_aa: CASSMMTGFNEQYF

j_call: TRBJ2-1
v_call: TRBV5-1
cdr3_aa: CASSPQRASSYNEQFF

j_call: TRBJ1-4
v_call: TRBV27
cdr3_aa: CASSRTGVSEKLFF

j_call: TRBJ1-1
v_call: TRBV19
cdr3_aa: CASSPYIPWQGVTEAFF

j_call: TRBJ1-1
v_call: TRBV11-2
cdr3_aa: CASSLTRTGGTEAFF

j_call: TRBJ1-5
v_call: TRBV28
cdr3_aa: CASSPLGGQPQHF

j_call: TRBJ2-6
v_call: TRBV7-9
cdr3_aa: CASGGGTGVLGANVLTF

j_call: TRBJ2-7
v_call: TRBV4-1
cdr3_aa: CASSHSGNPYEQYF

j_call: TRBJ2-7
v_call: TRBV27
cdr3_aa: CASSLSQDYEQYF

j_call: TRBJ2-1
v_call: TRBV20-1
cdr3_aa: CSKDNNNEQFF

j_call: TRBJ1-5
v_call: TRBV11-1
cdr3_aa: CASSFSGNQPQHF

j_call: TRBJ1-3
v_call: TRBV2
cdr3_aa: CASRQGVFGNTIYF

j_call: TRBJ2-2
v_call: TRBV11-2
cdr3_aa: CASSLASTGELFF

j_call: TRBJ2-3
v_call: TRBV29-1
cdr3_aa: CSVEVGQSGADTQYF

j_call: TRBJ2-1
v_call: TRBV28
cdr3_aa: CASSFAAPGEQFF

j_call: TRBJ1-5
v_call: TRBV28
cdr3_aa: CASAQGWSNQPQHF

j_call: TRBJ2-3
v_call: TRBV9
cdr3_aa: CASSGGVAGTTRDTQYF

j_call: TRBJ2-1
v_call: TRBV14
cdr3_aa: CASSQSGGSSYNEQFF

j_call: TRBJ1-3
v_call: TRBV19
cdr3_aa: CASSISTSSGNTIYF

j_call: TRBJ2-7
v_call: TRBV10-1
cdr3_aa: CASSDPAGVYDEQYF

j_call: TRBJ1-5
v_call: TRBV7-7
cdr3_aa: CASSLELGQPYSNQPQHF